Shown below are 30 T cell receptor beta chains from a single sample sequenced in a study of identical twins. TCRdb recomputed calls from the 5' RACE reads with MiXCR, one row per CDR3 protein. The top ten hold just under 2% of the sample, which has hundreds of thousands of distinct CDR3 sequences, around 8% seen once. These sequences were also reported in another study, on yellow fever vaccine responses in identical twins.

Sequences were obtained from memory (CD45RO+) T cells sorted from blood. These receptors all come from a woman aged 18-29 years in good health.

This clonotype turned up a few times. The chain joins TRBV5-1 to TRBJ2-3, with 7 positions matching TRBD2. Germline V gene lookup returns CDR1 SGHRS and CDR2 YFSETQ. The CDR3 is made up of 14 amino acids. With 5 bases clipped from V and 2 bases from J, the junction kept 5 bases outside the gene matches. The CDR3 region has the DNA TGCGCCAGCAGGCTAGCGGTAGCCACAGATACGCAGTATTTT. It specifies CASRLAVATDTQYF.

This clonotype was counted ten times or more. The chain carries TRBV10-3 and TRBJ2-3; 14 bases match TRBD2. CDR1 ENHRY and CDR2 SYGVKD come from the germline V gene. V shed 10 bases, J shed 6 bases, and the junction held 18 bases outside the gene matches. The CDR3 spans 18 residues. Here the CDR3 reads CATKIDRTSGGITDTQYF. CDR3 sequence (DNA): TGTGCCACGAAAATTGACCGGACTAGCGGGGGGATCACGGATACGCAGTATTTT.

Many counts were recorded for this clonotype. The CDR3 DNA sequence: TGCGCCAGCTCGATATGGGGAAGTGGGAATGAGCAGTTCTTC. It encodes CASSIWGSGNEQFF. The chain joins TRBV5-1 to TRBJ2-1; D ambiguous. The CDR3 extends over 14 amino acids. CDR1 is SGHRS, CDR2 YFSETQ, per germline. The V end was cut by 7 bases, the J end by 7 bases, with 18 bases between.

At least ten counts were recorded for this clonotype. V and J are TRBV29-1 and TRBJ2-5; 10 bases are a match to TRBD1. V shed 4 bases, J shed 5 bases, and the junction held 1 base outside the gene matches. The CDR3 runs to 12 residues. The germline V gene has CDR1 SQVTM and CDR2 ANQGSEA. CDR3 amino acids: CSVGQGAETQYF. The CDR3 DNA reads TGCAGCGTTGGACAGGGGGCCGAGACCCAGTACTTC.

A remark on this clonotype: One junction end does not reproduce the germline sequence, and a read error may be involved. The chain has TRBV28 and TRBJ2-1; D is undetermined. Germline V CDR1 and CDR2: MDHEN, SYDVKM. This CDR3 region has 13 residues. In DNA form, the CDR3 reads TGTACCAGCAGTTTGGGCAGTTACAATGAGCAGTTCTTC. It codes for CTSSLGSYNEQFF.

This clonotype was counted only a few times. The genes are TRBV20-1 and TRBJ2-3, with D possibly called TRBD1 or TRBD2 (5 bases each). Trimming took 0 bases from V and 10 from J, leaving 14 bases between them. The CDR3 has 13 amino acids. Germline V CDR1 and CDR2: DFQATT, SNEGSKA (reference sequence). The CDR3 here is CSARDLAGRAQYF. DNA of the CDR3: TGCAGTGCTAGAGATTTAGCAGGGCGGGCGCAGTATTTT.

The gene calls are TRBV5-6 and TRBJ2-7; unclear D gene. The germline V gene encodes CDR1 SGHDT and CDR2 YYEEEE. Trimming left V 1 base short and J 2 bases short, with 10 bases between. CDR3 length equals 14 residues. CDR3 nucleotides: TGTGCCAGCAGCTTGTCCCCAGTGACCTACGAGCAGTACTTC. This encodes CASSLSPVTYEQYF. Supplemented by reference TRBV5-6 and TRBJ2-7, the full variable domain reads DAGVTQSPTHLIKTRGQQVTLRCSPKSGHDTVSWYQQALGQGPQFIFQYYEEEERQRGNFPDRFSGHQFPNYSSELNVNALLLGDSALYLCASSLSPVTYEQYFGPGTRLTVT.

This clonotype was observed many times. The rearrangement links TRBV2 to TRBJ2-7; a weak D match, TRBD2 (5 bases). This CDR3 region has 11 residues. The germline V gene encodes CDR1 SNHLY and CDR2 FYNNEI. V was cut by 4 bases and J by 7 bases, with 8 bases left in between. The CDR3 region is CASSGGSEQYF. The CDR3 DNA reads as TGTGCCAGCAGTGGAGGGAGTGAGCAGTACTTC.

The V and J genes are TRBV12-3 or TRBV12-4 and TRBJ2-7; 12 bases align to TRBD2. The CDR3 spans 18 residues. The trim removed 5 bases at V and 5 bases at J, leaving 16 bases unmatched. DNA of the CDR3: TGTGCCAGCAGTAGATACTTCCGGCGACTAGCGGGAGTTGACGAGCAGTACTTC. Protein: CASSRYFRRLAGVDEQYF.

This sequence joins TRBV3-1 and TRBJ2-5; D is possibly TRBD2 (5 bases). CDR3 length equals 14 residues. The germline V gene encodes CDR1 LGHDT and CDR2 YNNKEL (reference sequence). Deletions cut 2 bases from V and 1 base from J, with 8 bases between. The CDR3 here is CASSQLGLQETQYF. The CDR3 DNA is TGTGCCAGCAGCCAACTCGGACTCCAAGAGACCCAGTACTTC.

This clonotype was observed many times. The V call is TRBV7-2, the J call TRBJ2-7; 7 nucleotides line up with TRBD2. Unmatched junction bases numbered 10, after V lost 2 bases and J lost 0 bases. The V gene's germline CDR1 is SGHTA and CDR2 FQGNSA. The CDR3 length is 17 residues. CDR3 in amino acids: CASSLRVGGGVSYEQYF. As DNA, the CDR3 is TGTGCCAGCAGCTTACGGGTTGGGGGGGGTGTCTCCTACGAGCAGTACTTC. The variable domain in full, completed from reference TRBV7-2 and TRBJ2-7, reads GAGVSQSPSNKVTEKGKDVELRCDPISGHTALYWYRQSLGQGLEFLIYFQGNSAPDKSGLPSDRFSAERTGGSVSTLTIQRTQQEDSAVYLCASSLRVGGGVSYEQYFGPGTRLTVT.

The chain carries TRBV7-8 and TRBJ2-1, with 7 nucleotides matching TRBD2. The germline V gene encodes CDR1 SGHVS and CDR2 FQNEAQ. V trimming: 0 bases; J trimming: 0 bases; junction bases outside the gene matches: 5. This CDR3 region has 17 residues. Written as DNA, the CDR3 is TGTGCCAGCAGCTTAGCCTCTAGCGGCTACTCCTACAATGAGCAGTTCTTC. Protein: CASSLASSGYSYNEQFF.

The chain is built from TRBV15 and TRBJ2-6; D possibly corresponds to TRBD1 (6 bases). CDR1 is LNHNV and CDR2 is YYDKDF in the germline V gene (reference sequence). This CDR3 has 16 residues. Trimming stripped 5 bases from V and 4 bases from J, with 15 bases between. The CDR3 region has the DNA TGTGCCACCAGCGCGCAGGGGTTCGAAGGGGCCAACGTCCTGACTTTC. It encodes CATSAQGFEGANVLTF. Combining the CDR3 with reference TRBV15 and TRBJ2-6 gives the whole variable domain DAMVIQNPRYQVTQFGKPVTLSCSQTLNHNVMYWYQQKSSQAPKLLFHYYDKDFNNEADTPDNFQSRRPNTSFCFLDIRSPGLGDTAMYLCATSAQGFEGANVLTFGAGSRLTVL.

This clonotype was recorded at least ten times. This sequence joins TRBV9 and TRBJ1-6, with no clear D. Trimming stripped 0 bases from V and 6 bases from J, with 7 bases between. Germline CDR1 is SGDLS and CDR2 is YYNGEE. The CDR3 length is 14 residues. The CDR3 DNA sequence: TGTGCCAGCAGCGTAGGTGAAATTAATTCACCCCTCCACTTT. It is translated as CASSVGEINSPLHF.

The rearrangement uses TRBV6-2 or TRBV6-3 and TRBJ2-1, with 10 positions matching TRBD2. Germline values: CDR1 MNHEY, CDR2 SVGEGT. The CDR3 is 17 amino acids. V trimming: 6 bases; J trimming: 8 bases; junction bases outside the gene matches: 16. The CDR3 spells CASRRHQAGGVADEQFF. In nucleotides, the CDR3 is TGTGCCAGCAGGCGTCACCAAGCGGGAGGGGTCGCGGATGAGCAGTTCTTC.

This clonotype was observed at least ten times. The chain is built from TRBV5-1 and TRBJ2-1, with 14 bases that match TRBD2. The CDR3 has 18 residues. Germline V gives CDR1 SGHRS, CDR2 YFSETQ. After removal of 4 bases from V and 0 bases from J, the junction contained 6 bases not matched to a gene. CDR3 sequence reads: CASSVGLAGGYSYNEQFF. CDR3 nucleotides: TGCGCCAGCAGCGTTGGACTAGCGGGGGGTTACTCCTACAATGAGCAGTTCTTC.

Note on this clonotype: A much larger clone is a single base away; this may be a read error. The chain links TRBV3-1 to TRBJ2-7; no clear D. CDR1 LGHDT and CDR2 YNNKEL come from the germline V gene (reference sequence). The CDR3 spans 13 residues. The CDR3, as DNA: TGTGCCAGCAGCCAGGGCAGCTCCTACGAGCAGCACTTC. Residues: CASSQGSSYEQHF.

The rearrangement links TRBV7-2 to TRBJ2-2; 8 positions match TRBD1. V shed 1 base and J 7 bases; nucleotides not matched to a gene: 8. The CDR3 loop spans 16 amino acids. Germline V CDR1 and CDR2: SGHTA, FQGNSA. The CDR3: CASSLGAGTGRGELFF. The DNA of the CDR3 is TGTGCCAGCAGCTTAGGCGCCGGGACAGGTCGCGGGGAGCTGTTTTTT.

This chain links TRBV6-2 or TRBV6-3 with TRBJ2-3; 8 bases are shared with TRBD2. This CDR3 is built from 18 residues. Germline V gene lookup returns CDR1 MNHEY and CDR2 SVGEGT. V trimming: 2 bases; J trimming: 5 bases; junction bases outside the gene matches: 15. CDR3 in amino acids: CASSYPFVSGGEGDTQYF. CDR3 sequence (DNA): TGTGCCAGCAGTTACCCCTTCGTCTCGGGGGGGGAAGGAGATACGCAGTATTTT.

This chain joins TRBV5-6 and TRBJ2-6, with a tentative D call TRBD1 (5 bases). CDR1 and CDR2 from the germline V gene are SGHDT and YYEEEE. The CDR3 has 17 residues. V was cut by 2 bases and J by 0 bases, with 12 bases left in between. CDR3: CASSFLTGTSGANVLTF. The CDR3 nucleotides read TGTGCCAGCAGCTTCCTCACAGGCACCTCTGGGGCCAACGTCCTGACTTTC. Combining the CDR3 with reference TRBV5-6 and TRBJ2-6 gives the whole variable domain DAGVTQSPTHLIKTRGQQVTLRCSPKSGHDTVSWYQQALGQGPQFIFQYYEEEERQRGNFPDRFSGHQFPNYSSELNVNALLLGDSALYLCASSFLTGTSGANVLTFGAGSRLTVL.

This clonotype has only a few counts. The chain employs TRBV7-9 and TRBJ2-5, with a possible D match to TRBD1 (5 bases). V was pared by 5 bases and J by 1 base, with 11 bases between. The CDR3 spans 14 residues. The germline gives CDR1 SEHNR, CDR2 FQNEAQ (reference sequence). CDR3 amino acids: CASSPLTVQETQYF. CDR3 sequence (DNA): TGTGCCAGCAGCCCCCTGACAGTCCAAGAGACCCAGTACTTC.

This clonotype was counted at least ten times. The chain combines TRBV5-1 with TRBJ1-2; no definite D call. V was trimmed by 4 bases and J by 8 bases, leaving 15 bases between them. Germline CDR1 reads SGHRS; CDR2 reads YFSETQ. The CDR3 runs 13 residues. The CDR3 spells CASSQDHSWGYTF. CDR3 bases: TGCGCCAGCAGCCAAGACCACTCCTGGGGCTACACCTTC.

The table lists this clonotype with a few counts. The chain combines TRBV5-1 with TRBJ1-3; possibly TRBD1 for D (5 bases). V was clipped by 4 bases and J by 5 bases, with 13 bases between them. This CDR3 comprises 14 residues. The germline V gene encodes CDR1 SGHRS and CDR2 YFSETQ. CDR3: CASSDPDIRNTIYF. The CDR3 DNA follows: TGCGCCAGCAGCGACCCGGACATTCGAAACACCATATATTTT.

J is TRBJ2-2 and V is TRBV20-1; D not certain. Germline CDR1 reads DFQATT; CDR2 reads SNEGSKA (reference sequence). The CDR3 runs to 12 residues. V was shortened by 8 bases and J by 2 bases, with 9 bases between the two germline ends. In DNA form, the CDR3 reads TGCAGTTCGACGGATAACACCGGGGAGCTGTTTTTT. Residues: CSSTDNTGELFF.

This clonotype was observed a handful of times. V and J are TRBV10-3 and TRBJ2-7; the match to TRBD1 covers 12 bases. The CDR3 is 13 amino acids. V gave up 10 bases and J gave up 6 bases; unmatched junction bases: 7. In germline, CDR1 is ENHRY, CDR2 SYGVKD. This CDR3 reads CATQGTGGIEQYF. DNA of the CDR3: TGTGCCACCCAAGGGACAGGGGGCATCGAGCAGTACTTC.

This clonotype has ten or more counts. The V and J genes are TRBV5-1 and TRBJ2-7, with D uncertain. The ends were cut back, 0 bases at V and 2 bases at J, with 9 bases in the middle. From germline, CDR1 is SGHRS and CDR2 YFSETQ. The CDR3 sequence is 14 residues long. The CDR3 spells CASSLAGGTYEQYF. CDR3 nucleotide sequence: TGCGCCAGCAGCTTGGCCGGCGGTACCTACGAGCAGTACTTC.

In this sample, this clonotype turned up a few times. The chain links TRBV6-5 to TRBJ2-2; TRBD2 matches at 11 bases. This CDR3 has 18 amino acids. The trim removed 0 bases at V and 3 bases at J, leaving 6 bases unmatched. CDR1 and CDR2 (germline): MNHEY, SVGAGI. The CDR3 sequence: CASSYSRASGGYTGELFF. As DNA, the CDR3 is TGTGCCAGCAGTTACTCGAGAGCTAGCGGGGGGTACACCGGGGAGCTGTTTTTT.

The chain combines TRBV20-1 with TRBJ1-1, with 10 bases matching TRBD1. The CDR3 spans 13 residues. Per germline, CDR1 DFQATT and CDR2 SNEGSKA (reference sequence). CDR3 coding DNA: TGCAGGGCAATGAGGGACAGGGGCACTGAAGCTTTCTTT. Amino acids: CRAMRDRGTEAFF.

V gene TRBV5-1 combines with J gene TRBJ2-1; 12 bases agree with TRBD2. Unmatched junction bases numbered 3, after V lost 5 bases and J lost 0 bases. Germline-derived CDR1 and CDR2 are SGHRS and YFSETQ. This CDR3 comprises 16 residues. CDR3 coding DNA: TGCGCCAGCAGTTGGACTAGCGGGGTCTCCTACAATGAGCAGTTCTTC. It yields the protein CASSWTSGVSYNEQFF. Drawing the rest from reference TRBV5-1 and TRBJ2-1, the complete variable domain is KAGVTQTPRYLIKTRGQQVTLSCSPISGHRSVSWYQQTPGQGLQFLFEYFSETQRNKGNFPGRFSGRQFSNSRSEMNVSTLELGDSALYLCASSWTSGVSYNEQFFGPGTRLTVL.

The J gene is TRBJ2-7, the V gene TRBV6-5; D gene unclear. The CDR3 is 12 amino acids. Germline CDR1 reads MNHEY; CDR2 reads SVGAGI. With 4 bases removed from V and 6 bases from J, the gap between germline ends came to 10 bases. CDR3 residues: CASSSAISEQYF. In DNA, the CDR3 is TGTGCCAGCAGTTCCGCGATCAGCGAGCAGTACTTC.